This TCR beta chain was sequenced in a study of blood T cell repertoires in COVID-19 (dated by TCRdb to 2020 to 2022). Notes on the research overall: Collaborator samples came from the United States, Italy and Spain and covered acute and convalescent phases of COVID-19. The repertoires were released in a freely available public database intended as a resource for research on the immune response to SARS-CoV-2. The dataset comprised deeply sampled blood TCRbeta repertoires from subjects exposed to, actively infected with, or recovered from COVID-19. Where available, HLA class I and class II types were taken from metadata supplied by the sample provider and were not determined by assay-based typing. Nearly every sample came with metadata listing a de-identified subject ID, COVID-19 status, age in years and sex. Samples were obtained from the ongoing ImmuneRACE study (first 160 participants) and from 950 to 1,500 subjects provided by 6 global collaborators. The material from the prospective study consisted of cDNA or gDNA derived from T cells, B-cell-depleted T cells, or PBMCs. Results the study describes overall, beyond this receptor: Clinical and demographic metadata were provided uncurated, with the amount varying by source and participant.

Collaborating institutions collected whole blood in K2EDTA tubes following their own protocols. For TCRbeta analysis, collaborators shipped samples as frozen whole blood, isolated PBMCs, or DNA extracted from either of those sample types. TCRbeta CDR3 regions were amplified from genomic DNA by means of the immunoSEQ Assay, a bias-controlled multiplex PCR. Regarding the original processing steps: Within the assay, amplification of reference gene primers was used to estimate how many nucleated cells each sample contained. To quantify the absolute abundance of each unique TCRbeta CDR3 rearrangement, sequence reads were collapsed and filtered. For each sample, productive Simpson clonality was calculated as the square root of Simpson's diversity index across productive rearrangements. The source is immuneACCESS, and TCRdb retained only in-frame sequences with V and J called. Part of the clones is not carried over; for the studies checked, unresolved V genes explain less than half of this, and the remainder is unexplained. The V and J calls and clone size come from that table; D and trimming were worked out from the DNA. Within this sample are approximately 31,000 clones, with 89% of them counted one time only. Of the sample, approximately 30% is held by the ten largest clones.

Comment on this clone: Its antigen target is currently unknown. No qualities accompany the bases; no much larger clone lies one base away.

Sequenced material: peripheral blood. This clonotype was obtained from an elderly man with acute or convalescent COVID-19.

The CDR3 protein: CASSNAAGTGELFF. The nucleotide sequence reads TGTGCCAGTAGTAACGCGGCTGGGACCGGGGAGCTGTTTTTT. This chain joins TRBV19 to TRBJ2-2; the D gene is not confidently resolved. V is clipped by 4 bases and J by 5 bases, and the sequence between their germline boundaries is 11 bases long. From its cysteine to its phenylalanine, the CDR3 spans 14 amino acids. The CDR3 DNA has 42 bases and is translated from base 1. For CDR1 and CDR2, the germline V gene (reference sequence) lists LNHDA and SQIVND.